A single sample gave rise to the 19 T cell receptor beta chains below, sequenced in a study of T cells after yellow fever vaccination. Each CDR3 protein is one row after TCRdb ran MiXCR on the 5' RACE reads. The sample has 300,000 to 400,000 distinct CDR3 sequences; 8.7% are singletons. The starting material was PBMCs, obtained on the day of the first yellow fever vaccination. These receptor sequences come from a man younger than 35 who received the YFV17D yellow fever vaccine.

In its sample, this clonotype was seen a few times. The CDR3 DNA follows: TGCAGTGCTAGAGTTCTAGCGGGGGTCAGACCTAGCACAGATACGCAGTATTTT. Protein: CSARVLAGVRPSTDTQYF. The chain has TRBV20-1 and TRBJ2-3, with 10 bases lining up with TRBD2. CDR1 and CDR2 (germline): DFQATT, SNEGSKA (reference sequence). V shed 1 base, J shed 0 bases, and the junction held 10 bases outside the gene matches. The length of the CDR3 is 18 residues.

This clonotype was observed a few times. J is TRBJ2-5 and V is TRBV7-9; maybe TRBD1 (5 bases). The CDR3 loop spans 14 amino acids. Trimming cost V 4 bases and J 0 bases, with 9 bases left between them. Germline CDR1 is SEHNR and CDR2 is FQNEAQ (reference sequence). Written as DNA, the CDR3 is TGTGCCAGCAGCTATCGACAGCACCAAGAGACCCAGTACTTC. Translating gives CASSYRQHQETQYF.

The gene calls are TRBV3-1 and TRBJ2-3; D is unclear. The CDR3 extends over 15 amino acids. The V end lost 2 bases, the J end lost 7 bases, and 16 bases lay between the germline ends. CDR1 LGHDT and CDR2 YNNKEL come from the germline V gene (reference sequence). CDR3 region: CASSQNPSPANTQYF. The CDR3 coding sequence is TGTGCCAGCAGCCAAAACCCCTCCCCTGCGAATACGCAGTATTTT.

The V gene is TRBV25-1, the J gene TRBJ2-3; D may match TRBD1 or TRBD2 (5 bases each). The CDR3 sequence is 17 residues long. CDR1 MGHDK and CDR2 SYGVNS come from the germline V gene. Deletions cut 2 bases from V and 2 bases from J, with 17 bases between. The CDR3 here is CASSEPGKWGTTDTQYF. The CDR3 nucleotides are TGTGCCAGCAGTGAACCCGGGAAGTGGGGGACCACAGATACGCAGTATTTT.

This clonotype appeared many times. The chain recombines TRBV5-1 with TRBJ2-1; 12 positions match TRBD1. The CDR3 extends over 15 amino acids. Trimming cost V 6 bases and J 10 bases; bases outside gene matches: 11. Germline loops: CDR1 SGHRS, CDR2 YFSETQ. CDR3 nucleotide sequence: TGCGCCAGCACCATAGGAGGGACAGGGGGCAAGGAGCAGTTCTTC. As protein: CASTIGGTGGKEQFF. The full variable domain, its missing parts supplied by reference TRBV5-1 and TRBJ2-1, is KAGVTQTPRYLIKTRGQQVTLSCSPISGHRSVSWYQQTPGQGLQFLFEYFSETQRNKGNFPGRFSGRQFSNSRSEMNVSTLELGDSALYLCASTIGGTGGKEQFFGPGTRLTVL.

This clonotype was detected a few times. The genes are TRBV6-1 and TRBJ2-7; D is possibly TRBD1 (6 bases). The CDR3 has 14 amino acids. Trimming stripped 6 bases from V and 4 bases from J, with 16 bases between. The V gene's germline CDR1 is MNHNS and CDR2 SASEGT. The DNA of the CDR3 is TGTGCCAGCAGCGGTTACCCCACAGGGTACGAGCAGTACGTC. Translating it yields CASSGYPTGYEQYV.

This clonotype was seen ten or more times. The genes are TRBV5-1 and TRBJ2-5; tentatively, D is TRBD1 or TRBD2 (5 bases each). Trimming left V 2 bases short and J 5 bases short, with 10 bases between. The germline V gene encodes CDR1 SGHRS and CDR2 YFSETQ. The CDR3 is 13 residues long. In DNA, the CDR3 is TGCGCCAGCAGCTTACTAGGGGCTGAGACCCAGTACTTC. The encoded protein is CASSLLGAETQYF.

This clonotype has just a few counts. The chain employs TRBV5-1 and TRBJ2-5; TRBD2 matches at 9 bases. Germline values: CDR1 SGHRS, CDR2 YFSETQ. J was trimmed by 5 bases and V by 3 bases; bases with no gene match: 11. The CDR3 spans 16 residues. CDR3 protein: CASSSTPRGGRETQYF. DNA for the CDR3: TGCGCCAGCAGCTCGACGCCGCGGGGGGGCCGTGAGACCCAGTACTTC.

CDR3 in amino acids: CASSPPPGQATGELFF. The CDR3 DNA is TGTGCCAGCTCACCTCCCCCGGGACAGGCAACCGGGGAGCTGTTTTTT. The chain carries TRBV18 and TRBJ2-2, with 8 bases lining up with TRBD1. V gave up 3 bases and J gave up 5 bases; unmatched junction bases: 8. The CDR3 runs 16 residues. The V gene's germline CDR1 is KGHSH and CDR2 LQKENI.

The V gene is TRBV5-6, the J gene TRBJ1-2, with 8 bases aligning to TRBD1. The V segment lost 4 bases and the J segment 0 bases; nucleotides outside the gene matches: 11. Germline loops: CDR1 SGHDT, CDR2 YYEEEE. CDR3 length equals 17 residues. As DNA, the CDR3 is TGTGCCAGCAGCATACCCGGGACAGGCCTCGCTAACTATGGCTACACCTTC. It codes for CASSIPGTGLANYGYTF.

The rearrangement joins TRBV15 to TRBJ2-7; possibly TRBD2 for D (5 bases). V was shortened by 3 bases and J by 3 bases, with 12 bases between the two germline ends. The CDR3 consists of 14 residues. The germline V gene has CDR1 LNHNV and CDR2 YYDKDF (reference sequence). CDR3 in amino acids: CATSRGEGVYEQYV. The CDR3 coding sequence is TGTGCCACCAGCAGGGGAGAAGGTGTCTACGAGCAGTACGTC.

The genes are TRBV20-1 and TRBJ2-3; D assignment may be TRBD1 or TRBD2 (5 bases each). Germline values: CDR1 DFQATT, CDR2 SNEGSKA (reference sequence). This CDR3 spans 14 amino acids. Trimming took off 0 bases at V and 4 bases at J, with 11 bases between the two ends. CDR3 region: CSARDQQGADTQYF. The CDR3 DNA reads TGCAGTGCTAGAGATCAGCAGGGAGCAGATACGCAGTATTTT.

The sample holds many counts of this clonotype. The rearrangement uses TRBV12-3 or TRBV12-4 and TRBJ2-7; D may be TRBD1 (5 bases). V lost 3 bases and J 0 bases, leaving 9 bases between the germline ends. The CDR3 has 14 amino acids. This chain's CDR3 is CASSFGDSSYEQYF. DNA of the CDR3: TGTGCCAGCAGTTTCGGAGACAGCTCCTACGAGCAGTACTTC.

J is TRBJ2-1 and V is TRBV5-6; D not certain. Per germline, CDR1 SGHDT and CDR2 YYEEEE. Trimming removed 5 bases from V and 0 bases from J, with 9 bases in between. This CDR3 has 14 amino acids. CDR3 in DNA: TGTGCCAGCAGTTCCCTCCTCTCCTACAATGAGCAGTTCTTC. It is translated as CASSSLLSYNEQFF.

This clonotype was observed a few times. The genes are TRBV28 and TRBJ2-5; D may correspond to TRBD1 or TRBD2 (6 bases each). The CDR3 loop spans 13 amino acids. Germline V gives CDR1 MDHEN, CDR2 SYDVKM. V lost 7 bases and J lost 3, with 12 bases in between. In DNA form, the CDR3 reads TGTGCCAGCACCCCGGGGGCGGAAGAGACCCAGTACTTC. Translation: CASTPGAEETQYF.

This clonotype was seen more than once but under ten times. The chain carries TRBV29-1 and TRBJ1-2; D might be TRBD1 (6 bases). V gave up 5 bases and J gave up 2 bases, with 15 bases separating them. The CDR3 totals 14 residues. Per the germline V gene, CDR1 is SQVTM and CDR2 is ANQGSEA. CDR3 sequence (DNA): TGCAGCGTTACCAACACAGGGTACAACTATGGCTACACCTTC. It codes for CSVTNTGYNYGYTF.

In its sample, this clonotype was seen many times. The chain uses TRBV4-1 and TRBJ2-7; D gene uncertain. Trimming took 0 bases from V and 1 from J, leaving 10 bases between them. The length of the CDR3 is 15 residues. The germline gives CDR1 MGHRA, CDR2 YSYEKL. CDR3 in amino acids: CASSQERAGSYEQYV. CDR3 bases: TGCGCCAGCAGCCAAGAAAGGGCAGGATCCTACGAGCAGTACGTC.

The chain is built from TRBV14 and TRBJ2-5, with TRBD2 identical over 8 bases. V lost 1 base to trimming and J lost 2 bases; unmatched junction nucleotides: 6. The CDR3 has 16 residues. Per the germline V gene, CDR1 is SGHDN and CDR2 is FVKESK. CDR3 protein: CASSQGLAGLQETQYF. Written as DNA, the CDR3 is TGTGCCAGCAGCCAAGGCCTAGCGGGCCTACAAGAGACCCAGTACTTC.

The V call is TRBV10-3, the J call TRBJ2-2; D possibly corresponds to TRBD1 (6 bases). The V and J ends lost 6 bases and 0 bases respectively, with 11 bases between them. The germline gives CDR1 ENHRY, CDR2 SYGVKD. The CDR3 is 15 amino acids. The CDR3 coding sequence is TGTGCCATCAGGACGGGACAAACGAACACCGGGGAGCTGTTTTTT. It codes for CAIRTGQTNTGELFF.